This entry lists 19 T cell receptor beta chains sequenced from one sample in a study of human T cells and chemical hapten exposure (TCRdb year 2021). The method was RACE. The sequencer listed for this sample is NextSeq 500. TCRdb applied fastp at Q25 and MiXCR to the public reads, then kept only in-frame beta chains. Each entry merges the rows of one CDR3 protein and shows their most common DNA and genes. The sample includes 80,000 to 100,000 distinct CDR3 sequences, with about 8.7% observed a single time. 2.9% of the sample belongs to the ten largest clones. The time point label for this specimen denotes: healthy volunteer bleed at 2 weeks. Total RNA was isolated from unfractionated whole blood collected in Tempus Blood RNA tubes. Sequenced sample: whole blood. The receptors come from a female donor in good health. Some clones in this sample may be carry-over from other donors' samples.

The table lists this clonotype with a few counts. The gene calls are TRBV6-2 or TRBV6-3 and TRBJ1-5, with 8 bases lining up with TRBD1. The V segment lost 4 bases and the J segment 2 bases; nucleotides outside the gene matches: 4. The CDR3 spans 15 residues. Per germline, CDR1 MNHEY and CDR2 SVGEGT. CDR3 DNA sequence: TGTGCCAGCAGTTTCAGGGGGCTCGGCAATCAGCCCCAGCATTTT. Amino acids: CASSFRGLGNQPQHF.

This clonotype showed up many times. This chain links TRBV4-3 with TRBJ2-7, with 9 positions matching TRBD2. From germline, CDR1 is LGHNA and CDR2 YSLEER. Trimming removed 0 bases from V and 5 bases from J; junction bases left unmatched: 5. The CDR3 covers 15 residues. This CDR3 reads CASSQDSSGSDEQYF. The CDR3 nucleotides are TGCGCCAGCAGCCAAGATAGTAGCGGGAGCGACGAGCAGTACTTC.

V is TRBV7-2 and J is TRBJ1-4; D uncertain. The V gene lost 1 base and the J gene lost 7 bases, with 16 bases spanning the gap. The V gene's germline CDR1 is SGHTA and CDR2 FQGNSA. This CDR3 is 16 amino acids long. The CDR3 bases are TGTGCCAGCAGCTTAGGTTTCGCAGCCCGGGGTGAAAAACTGTTTTTT. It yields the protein CASSLGFAARGEKLFF.

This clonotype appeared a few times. CDR3 bases: TGTGCCATCAGTGAGTCGACGGGATCCAGCACAGATACGCAGTATTTT. Translated: CAISESTGSSTDTQYF. The chain recombines TRBV10-3 with TRBJ2-3; tentative D call: TRBD2 (5 bases). CDR1 is ENHRY, CDR2 SYGVKD, per germline. V dropped 0 bases and J dropped 0 bases, with 10 bases sitting between them. There are 16 residues in the CDR3.

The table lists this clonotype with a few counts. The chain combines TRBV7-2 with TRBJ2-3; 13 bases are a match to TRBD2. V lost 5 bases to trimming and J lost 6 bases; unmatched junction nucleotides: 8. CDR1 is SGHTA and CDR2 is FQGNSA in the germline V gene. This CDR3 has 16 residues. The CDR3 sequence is CASSHGLAGEGDTQYF. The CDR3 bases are TGTGCCAGCAGCCATGGACTAGCGGGAGAGGGCGATACGCAGTATTTT.

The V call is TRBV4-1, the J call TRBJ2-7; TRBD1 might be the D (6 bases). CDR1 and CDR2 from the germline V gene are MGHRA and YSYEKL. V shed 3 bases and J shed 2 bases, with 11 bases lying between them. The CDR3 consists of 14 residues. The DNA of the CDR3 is TGCGCCAGCAGCCAGCTCCGGGACACCTACGAGCAGTACTTC. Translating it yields CASSQLRDTYEQYF.

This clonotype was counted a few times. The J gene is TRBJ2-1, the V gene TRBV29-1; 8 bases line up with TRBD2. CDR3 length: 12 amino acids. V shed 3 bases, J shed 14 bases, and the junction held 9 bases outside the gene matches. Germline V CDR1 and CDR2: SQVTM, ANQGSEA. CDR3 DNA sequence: TGCAGCGTTGATTGGGGGACTAGGGGAAAGTTCTTC. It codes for CSVDWGTRGKFF.

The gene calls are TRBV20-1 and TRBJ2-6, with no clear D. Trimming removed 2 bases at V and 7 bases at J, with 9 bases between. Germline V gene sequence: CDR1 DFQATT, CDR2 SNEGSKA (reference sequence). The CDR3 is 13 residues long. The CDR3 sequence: CSARQVGANVLTF. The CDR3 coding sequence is TGCAGTGCTAGACAGGTTGGAGCCAACGTCCTGACTTTC.

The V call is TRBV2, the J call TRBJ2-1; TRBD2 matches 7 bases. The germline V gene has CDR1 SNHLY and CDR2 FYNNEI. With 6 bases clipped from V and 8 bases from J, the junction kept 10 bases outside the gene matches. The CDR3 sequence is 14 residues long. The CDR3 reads CASRRREGADEQFF. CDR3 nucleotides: TGTGCCAGCAGGCGGAGGGAGGGAGCCGATGAGCAGTTCTTC. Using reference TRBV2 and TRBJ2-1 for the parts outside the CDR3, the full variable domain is EPEVTQTPSHQVTQMGQEVILRCVPISNHLYFYWYRQILGQKVEFLVSFYNNEISEKSEIFDDQFSVERPDGSNFTLKIRSTKLEDSAMYFCASRRREGADEQFFGPGTRLTVL.

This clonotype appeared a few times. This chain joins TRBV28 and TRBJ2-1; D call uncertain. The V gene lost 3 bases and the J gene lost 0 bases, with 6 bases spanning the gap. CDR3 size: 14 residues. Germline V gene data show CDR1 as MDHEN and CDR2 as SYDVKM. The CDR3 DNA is TGTGCCAGCAGTTTTCCCGACTCCTACAATGAGCAGTTCTTC. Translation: CASSFPDSYNEQFF.

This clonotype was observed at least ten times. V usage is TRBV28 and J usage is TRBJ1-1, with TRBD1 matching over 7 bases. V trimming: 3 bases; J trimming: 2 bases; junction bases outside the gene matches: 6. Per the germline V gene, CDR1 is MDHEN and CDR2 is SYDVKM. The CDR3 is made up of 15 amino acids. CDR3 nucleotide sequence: TGTGCCAGCAGTTTGCCGGGGACAGCTAACACTGAAGCTTTCTTT. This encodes CASSLPGTANTEAFF.

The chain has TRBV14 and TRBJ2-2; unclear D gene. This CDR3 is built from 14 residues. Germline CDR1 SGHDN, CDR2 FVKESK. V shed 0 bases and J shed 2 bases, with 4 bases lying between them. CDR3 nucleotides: TGTGCCAGCAGCCAAGAGCCAAACACCGGGGAGCTGTTTTTT. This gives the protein CASSQEPNTGELFF.

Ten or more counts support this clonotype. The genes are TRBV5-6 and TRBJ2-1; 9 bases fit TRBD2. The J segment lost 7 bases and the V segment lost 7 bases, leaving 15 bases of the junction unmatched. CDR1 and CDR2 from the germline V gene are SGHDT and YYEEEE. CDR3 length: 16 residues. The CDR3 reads CASVPPSAGGANEQFF. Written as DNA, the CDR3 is TGTGCCAGCGTACCACCTTCCGCGGGGGGGGCAAATGAGCAGTTCTTC.

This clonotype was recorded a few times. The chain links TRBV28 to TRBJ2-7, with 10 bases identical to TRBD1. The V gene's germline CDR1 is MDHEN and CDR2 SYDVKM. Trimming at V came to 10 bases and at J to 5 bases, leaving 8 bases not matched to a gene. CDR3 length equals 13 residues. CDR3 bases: TGTGCCACCTCCGGGACAGGGGACCACGAGCAGTACTTC. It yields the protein CATSGTGDHEQYF.

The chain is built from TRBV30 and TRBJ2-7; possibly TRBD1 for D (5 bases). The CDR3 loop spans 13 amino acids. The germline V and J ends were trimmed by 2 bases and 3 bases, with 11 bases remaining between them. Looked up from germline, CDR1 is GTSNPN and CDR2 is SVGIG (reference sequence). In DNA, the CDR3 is TGTGCCTGGAGTCCAGGGTTCTACTACGAGCAGTACTTC. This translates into CAWSPGFYYEQYF.

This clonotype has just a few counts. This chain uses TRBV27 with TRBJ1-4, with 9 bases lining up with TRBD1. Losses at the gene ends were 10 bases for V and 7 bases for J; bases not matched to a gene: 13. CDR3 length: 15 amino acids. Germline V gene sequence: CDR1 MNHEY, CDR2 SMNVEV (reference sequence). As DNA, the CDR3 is TGTGCCACCAATCGGGGGACAGGGCTGGGTGAAAAACTGTTTTTT. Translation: CATNRGTGLGEKLFF.

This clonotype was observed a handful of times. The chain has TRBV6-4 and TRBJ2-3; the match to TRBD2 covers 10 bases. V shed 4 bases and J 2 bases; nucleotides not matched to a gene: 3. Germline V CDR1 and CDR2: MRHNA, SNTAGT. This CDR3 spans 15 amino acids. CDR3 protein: CASSGTSGPTDTQYF. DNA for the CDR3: TGTGCCAGCAGTGGGACTAGCGGCCCCACAGATACGCAGTATTTT.

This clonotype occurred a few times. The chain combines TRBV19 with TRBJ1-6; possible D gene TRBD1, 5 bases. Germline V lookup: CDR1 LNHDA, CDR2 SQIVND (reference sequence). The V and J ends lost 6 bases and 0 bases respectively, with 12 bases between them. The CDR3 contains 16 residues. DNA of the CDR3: TGTGCCAGTAGCCACTGGACACGCTCCTATAATTCACCCCTCCACTTT. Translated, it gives CASSHWTRSYNSPLHF.

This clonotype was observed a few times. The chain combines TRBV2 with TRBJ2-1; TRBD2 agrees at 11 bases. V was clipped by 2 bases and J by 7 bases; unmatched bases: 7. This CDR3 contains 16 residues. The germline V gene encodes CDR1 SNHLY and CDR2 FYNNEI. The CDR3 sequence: CASSEIAGGGVNEQFF. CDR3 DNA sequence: TGTGCCAGCAGTGAAATAGCGGGAGGGGGGGTAAATGAGCAGTTCTTC.